One T cell receptor beta chain is described in this entry. The clone's antigen remains unknown. Base qualities are not recorded, but no much larger clone differs from it by a single base. Every donor in the study was a healthy Caucasian. This record comes from a study of identical twins (TCRdb year 2016). Notes on the research overall: TCR alpha and beta repertoires from monozygotic twins, unrelated adults of various ages and cord blood were deep-sequenced to test whether fetal clonotypes persist. To rule out contamination, the twin experiments were replicated at different times with different library preparation protocols.

From a lookup of the germline V gene, CDR1 and CDR2 are SGHRS and YFSETQ. Trimming leaves V shorter by 3 bases and J shorter by 5 bases, with the junction holding 8 bases beyond the gene matches. Including cysteine and phenylalanine, the CDR3 has 16 amino acids. The kept DNA is CDR3 alone, 48 bases in frame from the first base. The library came from 5' RACE. TCRdb names Illumina HiSeq 2000 as the instrument used. A universal primer binding site was added through template switching, and the final cDNA carried a unique molecular identifier so that TCR cDNA molecules could be counted accurately. Specific primers in the conserved constant-segment region were used to synthesize first-strand cDNA for the TCR alpha and beta chains. To control for contamination, every cDNA library was double barcoded, receiving both a SMART-Mk sample barcode and Illumina barcodes. Two successive PCR steps introduced TruSeq adapter sequences along with Illumina sample barcodes. The TCR alpha and beta cDNA libraries were sequenced on the Illumina HiSeq platform using custom primers. On the authors' methods: Unique molecular identifiers were extracted from raw reads with MiGEC, and CDR3 positions were determined with MiXCR. Recombination models were inferred per individual with the repgenHMM and IGoR tools using an EM algorithm. Shared clonotype analysis was performed with the tcR package in R, normalizing sharing by the product of cloneset sizes. Out-of-frame nonproductive sequences were analyzed to study raw recombination free of thymic and clonal selection effects. The public reads were quality trimmed at Q25 with fastp and then assembled into clones with MiXCR by TCRdb, keeping productive beta chains. Merged by CDR3 protein, the rows form single entries marked with the most common genes and DNA. These V and J calls originate from TCRdb's pipeline instead of the authors' own analysis. Counted in this sample were some 1,700,000 distinct CDR3 sequences; around a third of them appeared once. The top ten clones comprise around 0.25% of the sample.

Here is what the overall study found, with its caveats: Zero-insertion analyses could be partly confounded by invariant T cells such as MAIT and iNKT, though diverse VJ usage argued against such confounding for most clonotypes. Fewer insertions were carried by abundant cord blood beta clonotypes; a weaker similar trend was observed in young adult naive repertoires, while no such trend was observed in memory repertoires. The excess sharing between twins in beta out-of-frame sequences was weaker because fewer shared sequences reduced the signal-to-noise ratio. Recombination models systematically underestimated out-of-frame TCR alpha sharing in monozygotic twins but agreed with sharing between unrelated individuals. Because the same donors could not be followed over many years, the conclusions relied on cross-sectional statistical analysis. Compared with coincidental sharing between unrelated individuals, out-of-frame TCR alpha sequences shared between twins had an excess of sequences with low generation probability.

Here the chain combines TRBV5-1 and TRBJ2-5; 12 bases in between match TRBD1. The sample comprised cord blood. The clonotype was recovered from a newborn girl in good health. The DNA sequence is given as TGCGCCAGCAGCTCTCCGGGACAGGGGGCGCAGGAGACCCAGTACTTC. This yields the protein CASSSPGQGAQETQYF. Beyond the CDR3, the reference TRBV5-1 and TRBJ2-5 genes provide the residues; the full variable domain reads: KAGVTQTPRYLIKTRGQQVTLSCSPISGHRSVSWYQQTPGQGLQFLFEYFSETQRNKGNFPGRFSGRQFSNSRSEMNVSTLELGDSALYLCASSSPGQGAQETQYFGPGTRLLVL.